This T cell receptor beta chain was sequenced for a study of shared clonotypes between healthy human individuals. Execution of the assay was at deep level. TCRdb's copy holds only in-frame clones and misses some; the assay was immunoSEQ multiplex PCR. The table lists more than 1,200,000 clones, approximately 98.5% of them singletons. This CDR3 contains 12 residues. Deletions cut 6 bases from V and 9 bases from J, with 12 bases between. Germline CDR1 reads MNHEY; CDR2 reads SMNVEV (reference sequence). The sample was naive CD4+ T cells sorted from blood. Regarding subset: CD45RA+ positively selected. This TCR came from a young man in good health. This rearrangement joins TRBV27 to TRBJ2-1; possible D gene TRBD2, 5 bases. CDR3 region: CASSTTRAEQFF. The CDR3 DNA follows: TGTGCCAGCAGCACAACGAGGGCTGAGCAGTTCTTC.